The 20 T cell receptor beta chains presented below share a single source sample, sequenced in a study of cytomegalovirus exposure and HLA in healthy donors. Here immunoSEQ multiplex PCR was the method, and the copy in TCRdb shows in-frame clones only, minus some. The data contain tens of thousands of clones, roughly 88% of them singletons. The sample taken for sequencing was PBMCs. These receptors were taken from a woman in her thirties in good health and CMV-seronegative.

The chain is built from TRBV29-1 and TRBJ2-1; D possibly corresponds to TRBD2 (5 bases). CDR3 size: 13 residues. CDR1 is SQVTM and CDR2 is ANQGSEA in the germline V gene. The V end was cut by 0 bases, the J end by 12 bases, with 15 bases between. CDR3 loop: CSVEDRPSEGQFF. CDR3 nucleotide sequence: TGCAGCGTTGAAGATCGCCCTAGTGAGGGGCAGTTCTTC.

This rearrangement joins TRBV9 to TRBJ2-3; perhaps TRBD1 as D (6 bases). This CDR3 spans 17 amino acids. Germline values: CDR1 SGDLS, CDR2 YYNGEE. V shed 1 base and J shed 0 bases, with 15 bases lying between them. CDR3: CASSVTQGTGSTDTQYF. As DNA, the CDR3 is TGTGCCAGCAGCGTAACGCAGGGTACAGGGAGCACAGATACGCAGTATTTT.

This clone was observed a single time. The CDR3 nucleotides are TGTGCCAGCAGTCTGGCTAGCGGGAGTACTCTCGAGCAGTACTTC. Its protein product is CASSLASGSTLEQYF. V usage is TRBV2 and J usage is TRBJ2-7, with 10 positions matching TRBD2. The CDR3 totals 15 residues. In germline, CDR1 is SNHLY, CDR2 FYNNEI. The J segment lost 6 bases and the V segment lost 5 bases, leaving 10 bases of the junction unmatched.

The CDR3 region is CASSFLGQGAREQYF. In DNA, the CDR3 is TGTGCCAGCAGTTTTCTGGGACAGGGGGCAAGGGAGCAGTACTTC. This rearrangement joins TRBV5-4 to TRBJ2-7; TRBD1 aligns across 12 bases. CDR1 and CDR2 (germline): SGHNT, YYREEE (reference sequence). The CDR3 length is 15 residues. With 5 bases clipped from V and 7 bases from J, the junction kept 10 bases outside the gene matches.

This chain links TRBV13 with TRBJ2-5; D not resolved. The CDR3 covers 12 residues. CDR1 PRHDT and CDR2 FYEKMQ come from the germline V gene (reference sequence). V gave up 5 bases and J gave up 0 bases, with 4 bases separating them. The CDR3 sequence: CASSPDQETQYF. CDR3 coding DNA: TGTGCCAGCAGCCCCGACCAAGAGACCCAGTACTTC.

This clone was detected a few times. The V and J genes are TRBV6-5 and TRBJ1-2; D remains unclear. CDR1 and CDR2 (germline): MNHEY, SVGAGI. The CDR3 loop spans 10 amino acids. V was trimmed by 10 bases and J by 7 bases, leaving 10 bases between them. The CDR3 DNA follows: TGTGCCACCCGCCTGAGTGGCTACACCTTC. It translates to CATRLSGYTF.

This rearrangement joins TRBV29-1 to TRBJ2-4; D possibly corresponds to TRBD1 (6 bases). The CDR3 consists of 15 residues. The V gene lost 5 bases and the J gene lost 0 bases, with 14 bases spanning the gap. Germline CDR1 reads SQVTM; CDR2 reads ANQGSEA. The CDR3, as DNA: TGCAGCGTTACCGGGACACCTTTAGCCAAAAACATTCAGTACTTC. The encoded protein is CSVTGTPLAKNIQYF.

The CDR3: CASSYSTGGYGYTF. CDR3 sequence (DNA): TGTGCCAGCAGTTACTCGACAGGGGGGTATGGCTACACCTTC. The chain joins TRBV6-5 to TRBJ1-2; 9 positions match TRBD1. This CDR3 is built from 14 residues. V lost 0 bases, J lost 5 bases, and 1 base stayed unmatched. CDR1 MNHEY and CDR2 SVGAGI come from the germline V gene.

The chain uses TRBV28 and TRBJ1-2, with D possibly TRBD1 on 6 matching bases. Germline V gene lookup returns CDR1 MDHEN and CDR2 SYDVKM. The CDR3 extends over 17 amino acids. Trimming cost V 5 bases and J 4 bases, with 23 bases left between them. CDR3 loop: CASSLSSSNRAGYGYTF. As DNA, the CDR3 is TGTGCCAGCAGTCTCTCCTCCTCCAACAGGGCCGGCTATGGCTACACCTTC.

The CDR3 loop is CASSLWGPTYSNQPQHF. The CDR3 DNA follows: TGTGCCAGCAGTCTGTGGGGGCCAACATATAGCAATCAGCCCCAGCATTTT. The chain carries TRBV2 and TRBJ1-5; tentative D call: TRBD1 (6 bases). Trimming shortened V by 5 bases and J by 0 bases, and 17 bases separated the two germline ends. This CDR3 is built from 17 residues. The germline gives CDR1 SNHLY, CDR2 FYNNEI.

The CDR3 region has the DNA TGTGCCAGCAGCCGAGCTCAGGGGGCCCAGCATTTT. Translating it yields CASSRAQGAQHF. This sequence joins TRBV7-8 and TRBJ1-5, with 7 nucleotides matching TRBD1. Unmatched junction bases numbered 6, after V lost 5 bases and J lost 11 bases. Germline values: CDR1 SGHVS, CDR2 FQNEAQ. This CDR3 is built from 12 residues.

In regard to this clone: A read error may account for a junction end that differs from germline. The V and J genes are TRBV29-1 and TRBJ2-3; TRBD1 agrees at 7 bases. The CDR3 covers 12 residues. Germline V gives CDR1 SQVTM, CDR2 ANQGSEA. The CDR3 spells CSVELGTDMQYF. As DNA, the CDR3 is TGCAGCGTGGAACTTGGGACAGATATGCAGTATTTT.

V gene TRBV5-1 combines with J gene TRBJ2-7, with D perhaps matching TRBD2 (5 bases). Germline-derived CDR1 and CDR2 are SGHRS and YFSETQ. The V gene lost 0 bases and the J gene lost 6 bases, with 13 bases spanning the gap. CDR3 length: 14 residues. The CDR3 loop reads CASSLVGVSPEQYF. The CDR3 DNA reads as TGCGCCAGCAGCTTGGTCGGGGTTTCTCCCGAGCAGTACTTC.

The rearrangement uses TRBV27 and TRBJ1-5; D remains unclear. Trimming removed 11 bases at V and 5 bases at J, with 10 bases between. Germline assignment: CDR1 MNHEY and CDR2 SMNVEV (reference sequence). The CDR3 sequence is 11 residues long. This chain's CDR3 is CAGPLYQPQHF. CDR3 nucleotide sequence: TGTGCCGGCCCCCTCTATCAGCCCCAGCATTTT.

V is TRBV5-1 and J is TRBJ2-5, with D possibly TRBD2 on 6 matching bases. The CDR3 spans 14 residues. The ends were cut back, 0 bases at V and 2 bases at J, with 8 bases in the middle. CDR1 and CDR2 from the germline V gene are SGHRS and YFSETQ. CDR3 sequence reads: CASSLEGRQETQYF. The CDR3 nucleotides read TGCGCCAGCAGCTTGGAGGGGAGGCAAGAGACCCAGTACTTC.

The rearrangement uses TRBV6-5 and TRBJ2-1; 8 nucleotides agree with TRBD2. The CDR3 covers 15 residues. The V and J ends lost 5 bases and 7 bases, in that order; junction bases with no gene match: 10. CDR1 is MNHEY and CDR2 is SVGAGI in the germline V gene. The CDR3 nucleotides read TGTGCCAGCAGTAAACGGGAGGGCCGGTTTAATGAGCAGTTCTTC. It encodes CASSKREGRFNEQFF.

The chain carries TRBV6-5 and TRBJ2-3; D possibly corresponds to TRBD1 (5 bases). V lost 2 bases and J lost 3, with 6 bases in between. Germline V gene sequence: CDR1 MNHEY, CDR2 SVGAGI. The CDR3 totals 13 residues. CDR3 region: CASSYQGTDTQYF. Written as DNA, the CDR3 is TGTGCCAGCAGTTACCAGGGAACAGATACGCAGTATTTT.

CDR3 DNA: TGTGCCAGTAGTATAGATCGGGATATCTACGAGCAGTACTTC. It encodes CASSIDRDIYEQYF. The chain is built from TRBV19 and TRBJ2-7; TRBD2 might be the D (5 bases). V dropped 0 bases and J dropped 3 bases, with 9 bases sitting between them. Germline V gene lookup returns CDR1 LNHDA and CDR2 SQIVND (reference sequence). The CDR3 totals 14 residues.

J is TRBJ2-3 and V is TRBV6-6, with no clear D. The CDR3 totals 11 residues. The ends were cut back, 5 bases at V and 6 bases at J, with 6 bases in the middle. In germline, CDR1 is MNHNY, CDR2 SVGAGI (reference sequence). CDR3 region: CASSNGDTQYF. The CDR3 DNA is TGTGCCAGCAGTAACGGGGATACGCAGTATTTT.

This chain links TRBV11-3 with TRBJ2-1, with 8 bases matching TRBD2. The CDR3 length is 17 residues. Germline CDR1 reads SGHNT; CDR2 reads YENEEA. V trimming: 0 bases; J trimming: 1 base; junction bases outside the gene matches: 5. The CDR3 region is CASSLDGGGWSYNEQFF. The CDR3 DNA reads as TGTGCCAGCAGCTTAGATGGCGGGGGGTGGTCCTACAATGAGCAGTTCTTC.